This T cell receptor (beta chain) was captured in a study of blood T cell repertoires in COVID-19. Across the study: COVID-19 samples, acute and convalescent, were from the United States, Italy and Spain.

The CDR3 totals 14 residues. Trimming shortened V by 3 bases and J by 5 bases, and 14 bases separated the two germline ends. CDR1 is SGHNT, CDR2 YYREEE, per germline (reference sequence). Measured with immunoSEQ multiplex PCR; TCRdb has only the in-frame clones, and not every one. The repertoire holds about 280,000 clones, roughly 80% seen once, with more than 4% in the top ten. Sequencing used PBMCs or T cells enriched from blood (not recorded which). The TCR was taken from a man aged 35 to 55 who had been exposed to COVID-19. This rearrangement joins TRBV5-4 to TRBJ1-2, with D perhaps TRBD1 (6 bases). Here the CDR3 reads CASSSGGTTYGYTF. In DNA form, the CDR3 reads TGTGCCAGCAGCTCTGGGGGCACCACTTATGGCTACACCTTC.